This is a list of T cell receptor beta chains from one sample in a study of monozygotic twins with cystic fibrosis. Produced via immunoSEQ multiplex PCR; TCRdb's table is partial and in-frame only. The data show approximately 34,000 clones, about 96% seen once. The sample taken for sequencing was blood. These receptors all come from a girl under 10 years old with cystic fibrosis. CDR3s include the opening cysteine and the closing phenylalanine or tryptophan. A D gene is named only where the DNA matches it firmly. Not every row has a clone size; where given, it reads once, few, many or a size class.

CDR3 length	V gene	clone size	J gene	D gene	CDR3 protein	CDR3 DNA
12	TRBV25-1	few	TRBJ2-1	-	CASQSDYNEQFF	TGTGCCAGCCAAAGCGATTACAATGAGCAGTTCTTC
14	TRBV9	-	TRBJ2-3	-	CASSVGVSADTQYF	TGTGCCAGCAGCGTAGGGGTTTCCGCAGATACGCAGTATTTT
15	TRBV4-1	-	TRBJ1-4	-	CASSREIATNEKLFF	TGCGCCAGCAGCCGAGAGATTGCAACTAATGAAAAACTGTTTTTT
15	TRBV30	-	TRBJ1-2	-	CAWSVLRGVENGYTF	TGTGCCTGGAGTGTACTACGAGGTGTGGAAAATGGCTACACCTTC
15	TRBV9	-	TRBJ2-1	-	CASSVLGSSYNEQFF	TGTGCCAGCAGCGTCCTCGGGAGCTCCTACAATGAGCAGTTCTTC
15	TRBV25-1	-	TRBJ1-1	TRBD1	CASSESFGRTGQAFF	TGTGCCAGCAGTGAGTCTTTCGGGCGGACAGGGCAGGCTTTCTTT
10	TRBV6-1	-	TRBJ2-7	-	CASSDWEQYF	TGTGCCAGCAGTGACTGGGAGCAGTACTTC
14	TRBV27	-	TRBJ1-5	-	CASSRRGYNQPQHF	TGTGCCAGCAGTCGGAGAGGTTATAATCAGCCCCAGCATTTT
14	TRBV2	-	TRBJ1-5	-	CASSEAQVNQPQHF	TGTGCCAGCAGTGAAGCGCAGGTCAATCAGCCCCAGCATTTT
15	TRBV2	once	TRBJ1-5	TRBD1	CASATARGDRGPQHF	TGTGCCAGCGCCACCGCCAGGGGGGATCGAGGGCCCCAGCATTTT
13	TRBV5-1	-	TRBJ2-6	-	CASSLDWGNVLTF	TGCGCCAGCAGCTTGGACTGGGGCAACGTCCTGACTTTC
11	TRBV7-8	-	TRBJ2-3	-	CASSLVDTQYF	TGTGCCAGCAGCTTAGTCGATACGCAGTATTTT